The 31 T cell receptor beta chains reported below all come from one sample, sequenced in a study of T cell clonality in common variable immunodeficiency. Generated by immunoSEQ multiplex PCR, the TCRdb table keeps only in-frame clones and is missing some. The sample contains about 44,000 clones, none of them singletons. Sequencing was done on a sample of peripheral blood mononuclear cells. All receptors come from a person aged 18 to 75 in good health.

At least ten counts were recorded for this clone. The CDR3 end falls 3 residues outside the read, so it is completed with the germline J gene. The chain carries TRBV5-6 and TRBJ2-1; 7 nucleotides line up with TRBD2. The CDR3 length is 13 residues. The V segment lost 2 bases and the J segment 7 bases; nucleotides outside the gene matches: 3. In germline, CDR1 is SGHDT, CDR2 YYEEEE. CDR3 loop: CASSLVGGNEQFF. Incomplete CDR3 DNA: TGTGCCAGCAGCTTAGTGGGGGGGAATGAG.

This clone was seen many times. The CDR3 end falls 3 residues outside the read, so it is completed with the germline J gene. The genes are TRBV5-1 and TRBJ1-6; D gene ambiguous. Germline V lookup: CDR1 SGHRS, CDR2 YFSETQ. Trimming took off 4 bases at V and 8 bases at J, with 10 bases between the two ends. The CDR3 sequence is 13 residues long. The CDR3 region is CASSLKRDSPLHF. The CDR3 DNA, read in part, is TGCGCCAGCAGCCTAAAAAGGGATTCACCC. The complete variable domain, with remaining parts taken from reference TRBV5-1 and TRBJ1-6, reads KAGVTQTPRYLIKTRGQQVTLSCSPISGHRSVSWYQQTPGQGLQFLFEYFSETQRNKGNFPGRFSGRQFSNSRSEMNVSTLELGDSALYLCASSLKRDSPLHFGNGTRLTVT.

In this sample, this clone turned up many times. The read is 3 residues too short to cover the CDR3 end, so that end is filled in from the germline J gene. This chain links TRBV9 with TRBJ1-6, with D possibly being TRBD1 (6 bases). The CDR3 consists of 14 residues. Germline V lookup: CDR1 SGDLS, CDR2 YYNGEE. V lost 2 bases to trimming and J lost 7 bases, with 10 bases between them. The CDR3 spells CASSVGAINSPLHF. CDR3 DNA (partial): TGTGCCAGCAGCGTGGGGGCTATCAATTCACCC.

This clone was counted ten times or more. The observed sequence ends 3 residues before the CDR3 terminus, with the missing tail filled in from the germline J gene. The chain carries TRBV7-6 and TRBJ1-5; possible D gene TRBD1, 6 bases. The germline V gene has CDR1 SGHVS and CDR2 FNYEAQ. Between the trimmed V and J ends, which lost 6 bases and 4 bases, there was a span of 13 bases. The CDR3 totals 14 residues. The CDR3 sequence: CASSPPGENQPQHF. The sequenced CDR3 bases are TGTGCCAGCAGTCCCCCAGGGGAGAATCAGCCC.

This clone was counted at least ten times. The read comes to an end 3 residues before the CDR3 does, leaving the germline J gene to fill in the end. This chain links TRBV6-1 with TRBJ2-1, with 8 bases matching TRBD2. From germline, CDR1 is MNHNS and CDR2 SASEGT. CDR3 size: 15 residues. The V and J ends lost 2 bases and 7 bases, in that order; junction bases with no gene match: 7. The sequenced CDR3 bases are TGTGCCAGCAGTGAATCGTTAGCGGGGATGAATGAG. The encoded protein is CASSESLAGMNE. The whole CDR3 protein is CASSESLAGMNEQFF.

This clone came up many times. The read is 3 residues too short to cover the CDR3 end, so that end is filled in from the germline J gene. V and J are TRBV7-8 and TRBJ2-7; 11 nucleotides line up with TRBD1. The CDR3 spans 15 residues. The germline CDR1 and CDR2 sequences are SGHVS and FQNEAQ. J was trimmed by 6 bases and V by 0 bases; bases with no gene match: 4. The CDR3 sequence is CASSLALGTGGEQYF. The sequenced CDR3 bases are TGTGCCAGCAGCTTAGCGCTTGGGACAGGGGGCGAG.

This clone was recorded at least ten times. Read sequence stops 3 residues before the CDR3 end, and the germline J gene provides the missing end. The chain is built from TRBV29-1 and TRBJ2-1; 7 positions agree with TRBD1. The CDR3 runs 15 residues. CDR1 is SQVTM and CDR2 is ANQGSEA in the germline V gene. V was clipped by 6 bases and J by 8 bases; unmatched bases: 16. The CDR3 spells CSVRLWDRRVHEQFF. Partial CDR3 DNA: TGCAGCGTCCGCCTTTGGGACAGACGAGTCCATGAG.

This clone appeared many times. The read ends 3 residues before the CDR3 terminus; that terminus is restored from the germline J gene. The chain has TRBV7-8 and TRBJ2-1, with D uncertain. The germline V gene has CDR1 SGHVS and CDR2 FQNEAQ. CDR3 length equals 17 residues. Trimming pared 3 bases from V and 1 base from J, leaving 16 bases between. CDR3 DNA, as far as it was read: TGTGCCAGCAGCTTGGTTAGAAGCGCCCTATCCTACAATGAG. As protein: CASSLVRSALSYNE. The whole CDR3 sequence is CASSLVRSALSYNEQFF.

This clone was recorded at least ten times. The CDR3 end falls 3 residues outside the read, so it is completed with the germline J gene. The J gene is TRBJ1-2, the V gene TRBV30; TRBD1 aligns across 8 bases. CDR3 size: 15 residues. Germline CDR1 is GTSNPN and CDR2 is SVGIG (reference sequence). The DNA read from the CDR3 is TGTGCCTGGAGTATAAACTCAGGGGGCGCCGGGGGC. This translates into CAWSINSGGAGG. The complete CDR3 reads CAWSINSGGAGGYTF. The variable domain in full, completed from reference TRBV30 and TRBJ1-2, reads SQTIHQWPATLVQPVGSPLSLECTVEGTSNPNLYWYRQAAGRGLQLLFYSVGIGQISSEVPQNLSASRPQDRQFILSSKKLLLSDSGFYLCAWSINSGGAGGYTFGSGTRLTVV.

The sample holds many counts of this clone. Read sequence stops 3 residues before the CDR3 end, and the germline J gene provides the missing end. The chain combines TRBV4-2 with TRBJ2-3, with D possibly TRBD1 on 5 matching bases. Germline lookup yields CDR1 LGHNA and CDR2 YNFKEQ. The V end was cut by 1 base, the J end by 5 bases, with 10 bases between. The CDR3 spans 14 residues. The CDR3 reads CASSQATDRDTQYF. The sequenced CDR3 bases are TGTGCCAGCAGCCAAGCTACCGACAGAGATACG.

In this sample, this clone turned up many times. The read ends 3 residues early relative to the CDR3; the germline J gene fills the gap. The chain uses TRBV11-3 and TRBJ1-4; D gene uncertain. There are 14 residues in the CDR3. The V gene's germline CDR1 is SGHNT and CDR2 YENEEA. Trimming shortened V by 3 bases and J by 1 base, and 6 bases separated the two germline ends. This CDR3 is CASSLRGTNEKLFF. The CDR3 bases that were read are TGTGCCAGCAGCTTGAGAGGAACTAATGAAAAA.

In this sample, this clone turned up many times. The CDR3 DNA, read in part, is TGTGCCAGTAGGGCACAGGGGGCTGGCGGAGATACG. Amino acid sequence: CASRAQGAGGDT. The full CDR3 protein reads CASRAQGAGGDTQYF. This chain connects TRBV19 to TRBJ2-3; 9 bases line up with TRBD1. Sequencing ends 3 residues short of the CDR3 end; the germline J gene provides the rest. Unmatched junction bases numbered 9, after V lost 6 bases and J lost 5 bases. The CDR3 sequence is 15 residues long. Germline-derived CDR1 and CDR2 are LNHDA and SQIVND (reference sequence). Full variable domain (missing parts from reference TRBV19 and TRBJ2-3): DGGITQSPKYLFRKEGQNVTLSCEQNLNHDAMYWYRQDPGQGLRLIYYSQIVNDFQKGDIAEGYSVSREKKESFPLTVTSAQKNPTAFYLCASRAQGAGGDTQYFGPGTRLTVL.

This clone was seen many times. The read finishes 3 residues shy of the CDR3 end, and the germline J gene is used to complete it. V is TRBV6-2 or TRBV6-3 and J is TRBJ2-7; TRBD2 might be the D (6 bases). CDR3 length equals 13 residues. Germline assignment: CDR1 MNHEY and CDR2 SVGEGT. The germline V and J ends were trimmed by 4 bases and 3 bases, with 10 bases remaining between them. The CDR3 DNA, read in part, is TGTGCCAGCAGTTCATGGGGGGACTACGAG. It encodes CASSSWGDYE. The CDR3 reads in full as CASSSWGDYEQYF.

In this sample, this clone turned up many times. The read halts 3 residues ahead of the CDR3 end, with the missing end drawn from the germline J gene. V and J are TRBV5-1 and TRBJ2-3; TRBD2 aligns across 10 bases. Germline lookup yields CDR1 SGHRS and CDR2 YFSETQ. The CDR3 covers 16 residues. Trimming removed 2 bases from V and 0 bases from J; junction bases left unmatched: 3. CDR3 DNA (partial): TGCGCCAGCAGCTTACTAGCGGGATACAGCACAGATACG. Amino acid sequence: CASSLLAGYSTDT. The entire CDR3 sequence reads CASSLLAGYSTDTQYF.

This clone was seen many times. With the read ending 3 residues before the CDR3 end, the germline J gene is used to fill in that end. The chain uses TRBV20-1 and TRBJ2-1; D may be TRBD1 (6 bases). The V end was cut by 5 bases, the J end by 8 bases, with 19 bases between. The CDR3 contains 14 residues. From germline, CDR1 is DFQATT and CDR2 SNEGSKA (reference sequence). CDR3 sequence: CSAPTGWMDDEQFF. The CDR3 DNA, read in part, is TGCAGTGCTCCGACAGGTTGGATGGATGATGAG.

This clone was seen ten or more times. The sequence runs out 3 residues before the end of the CDR3; the remainder is reconstructed from the germline J gene. The chain has TRBV7-8 and TRBJ2-3; TRBD1 matches 7 bases. Germline CDR1 is SGHVS and CDR2 is FQNEAQ. V lost 8 bases and J lost 4; bases outside the gene matches: 3. This CDR3 region has 12 residues. CDR3 in amino acids: CASGQGADTQYF. The CDR3 DNA, read in part, is TGTGCCAGCGGGCAGGGGGCAGATACG.

This clone was picked up many times. Sequencing ends 3 residues short of the CDR3 end; the germline J gene provides the rest. The genes are TRBV7-3 and TRBJ2-2, with 8 bases fitting TRBD2. CDR3 length equals 13 residues. Germline CDR1 SGHTA, CDR2 FQGTGA. V was pared by 8 bases and J by 5 bases, with 4 bases of the junction left unmatched. The sequenced part of the CDR3 DNA is TGTGCCAGCCGAGCGGGAGTAACCGGGGAG. This codes for CASRAGVTGE. The entire CDR3 protein is CASRAGVTGELFF.

At least ten counts were recorded for this clone. With the read ending 3 residues before the CDR3 end, the germline J gene is used to fill in that end. The chain couples TRBV19 to TRBJ1-2; maybe TRBD1 (5 bases). With 1 base removed from V and 5 bases from J, the gap between germline ends came to 8 bases. The CDR3 contains 13 residues. Germline V lookup: CDR1 LNHDA, CDR2 SQIVND (reference sequence). Incomplete CDR3 DNA: TGTGCCAGTAGTATAGCAGGGAGGTATGGC. Protein product: CASSIAGRYG. The whole CDR3 region reads CASSIAGRYGYTF.

This clone was picked up many times. The CDR3 end lies 3 residues beyond the end of the read and is filled in from the germline J gene. The chain couples TRBV10-3 to TRBJ1-6; the D is unclear. There are 15 residues in the CDR3. The V gene lost 0 bases and the J gene lost 3 bases, with 6 bases spanning the gap. CDR1 and CDR2 from the germline V gene are ENHRY and SYGVKD. The chain's CDR3 is CAISESNSYNSPLHF. The covered CDR3 bases are TGTGCCATCAGTGAGTCGAACAGCTATAATTCACCC.

In this sample, this clone turned up many times. The read ends 3 residues early relative to the CDR3; the germline J gene fills the gap. This chain connects TRBV28 to TRBJ1-2, with D maybe TRBD1 (5 bases). Germline CDR1 and CDR2: MDHEN and SYDVKM. The CDR3 contains 12 residues. V dropped 3 bases and J dropped 5 bases, with 7 bases sitting between them. The CDR3 spells CASSLGGYGYTF. The CDR3 DNA, read in part, is TGTGCCAGCAGTTTGGGGGGATATGGC.

This clone has a count of ten or more. Read coverage stops 3 residues before the CDR3 terminus; the germline J gene supplies the remainder. V gene TRBV7-9 combines with J gene TRBJ2-2; 8 bases are a match to TRBD2. Germline CDR1 SEHNR, CDR2 FQNEAQ (reference sequence). With 2 bases clipped from V and 4 bases from J, the junction kept 3 bases outside the gene matches. This CDR3 has 15 amino acids. CDR3 DNA (partial): TGTGCCAGCAGCTTATCGGGGGGGGCCACCGGGGAG. The encoded protein is CASSLSGGATGE. The whole CDR3 sequence reads CASSLSGGATGELFF.

This clone turned up a few times. At one end the junction does not follow the germline gene, possibly because of a read error. The CDR3 end falls 3 residues outside the read, so it is completed with the germline J gene. V usage is TRBV7-3 and J usage is TRBJ2-1; 12 positions agree with TRBD2. Germline CDR1 and CDR2: SGHTA and FQGTGA. CDR3 length: 19 amino acids. CDR3 residues: CSSSLTATKGLAGYNEQFF. CDR3 DNA (partial): TGTTCCAGCAGCTTAACAGCGACAAAGGGACTAGCGGGCTACAATGAG.

This clone was counted many times. The DNA ends 3 residues before the CDR3 does, and the rest of the CDR3 is filled in from the germline J gene. V gene TRBV7-6 combines with J gene TRBJ1-1, with D maybe TRBD1 (5 bases). V was cut by 4 bases and J by 7 bases, with 16 bases left in between. This CDR3 has 14 amino acids. The germline V gene has CDR1 SGHVS and CDR2 FNYEAQ. This chain's CDR3 is CASSSAAGGGEAFF. The sequenced CDR3 bases are TGTGCCAGCAGCTCGGCCGCCGGGGGTGGTGAA.

Points on this clone: The read terminates 3 residues ahead of where the CDR3 ends, so the germline J gene completes it. The same CDR3 arises from other DNA sequences in this sample as well. The rearrangement uses TRBV23-1 and TRBJ2-1, with D maybe TRBD1 (6 bases). TRBV23-1 is an ORF, with its function uncertain. V lost 3 bases, J lost 0 bases, and 18 bases lay in between. The CDR3 is 18 amino acids. The CDR3 loop is CASSQVTGLVDSYNEQFF. CDR3 bases read: TGCGCCAGCAGTCAGGTTACAGGGCTAGTTGACTCCTACAATGAG.

This clone was found many times. Read sequence stops 3 residues before the CDR3 end, and the germline J gene provides the missing end. The V and J genes are TRBV24-1 and TRBJ1-2; weak D call: TRBD1 (6 bases). CDR3 size: 15 residues. CDR1 and CDR2 from the germline V gene are KGHDR and SFDVKD. The CDR3 bases that were read are TGTGCCACCAGTGATGGGACACCCCAGGTGGGAGGC. Its translation is CATSDGTPQVGG. The complete CDR3 sequence is CATSDGTPQVGGYTF.

In this sample, this clone turned up many times. The CDR3 end lies 3 residues beyond the end of the read and is filled in from the germline J gene. The chain is built from TRBV20-1 and TRBJ1-4; D gene ambiguous. This CDR3 contains 13 residues. The ends were cut back, 6 bases at V and 0 bases at J, with 8 bases in the middle. In germline, CDR1 is DFQATT, CDR2 SNEGSKA (reference sequence). CDR3 region: CSARTATNEKLFF. The part of the CDR3 DNA that was read is TGCAGTGCCCGTACTGCAACTAATGAAAAA.

This clone was detected ten times or more. The read gets to within 3 residues of the CDR3 end, and the germline J gene fills in the rest. This chain connects TRBV10-3 to TRBJ1-1, with unresolved D. Trimming shortened V by 10 bases and J by 1 base, and 4 bases separated the two germline ends. Germline V lookup: CDR1 ENHRY, CDR2 SYGVKD. The CDR3 is 10 residues long. The CDR3 DNA, read in part, is TGTGCCAGTCGGAACACTGAA. Translation gives CASRNTE. The full CDR3 sequence reads CASRNTEAFF.

Worth noting for this clone: The read stops 3 residues short of the end of the CDR3; the missing end is completed from the germline J gene. The V and J genes are TRBV20-1 and TRBJ2-1; TRBD2 agrees at 11 bases. The CDR3 length is 15 residues. V trimming: 5 bases; J trimming: 4 bases; junction bases outside the gene matches: 7. From germline, CDR1 is DFQATT and CDR2 SNEGSKA (reference sequence). The covered CDR3 bases are TGCAGTGCTGAGACCCTAGCGGGAGGATACAATGAG. Its translation: CSAETLAGGYNE. The entire CDR3 sequence reads CSAETLAGGYNEQFF.

With regard to this clone: Sequencing ends 3 residues short of the CDR3 end; the germline J gene provides the rest. J is TRBJ2-3 and V is TRBV11-2; D unclear. Per the germline V gene, CDR1 is SGHAT and CDR2 is FQNNGV. The CDR3 length is 13 residues. CDR3 DNA (partial): TGTGCCAGCAGCTTCGGCCAACAGCAGCCG. This encodes CASSFGQQQP. The complete CDR3 reads CASSFGQQQPQYF.

Ten or more counts support this clone. The read terminates 3 residues ahead of where the CDR3 ends, so the germline J gene completes it. This chain connects TRBV30 to TRBJ1-4; no firm D call. Trimming left V 2 bases short and J 5 bases short, with 9 bases between. This CDR3 is 13 amino acids long. Looked up from germline, CDR1 is GTSNPN and CDR2 is SVGIG (reference sequence). This chain's CDR3 is CAWSLIQNEKLFF. The DNA read from the CDR3 is TGTGCCTGGAGTCTTATACAGAATGAAAAA.

This clone was recorded many times. Read coverage stops 3 residues before the CDR3 terminus; the germline J gene supplies the remainder. This sequence joins TRBV2 and TRBJ2-7; 16 nucleotides match TRBD2. Germline CDR1 and CDR2: SNHLY and FYNNEI. The CDR3 has 15 amino acids. Trimming removed 8 bases from V and 3 bases from J; junction bases left unmatched: 4. The part of the CDR3 DNA that was read is TGTGCCAGCGGCGGGACTAGCGGGAGGGTCTACGAG. Amino acids: CASGGTSGRVYE. Given in full, the CDR3 is CASGGTSGRVYEQYF.